Listed here are 30 T cell receptor beta chains from one sample, sequenced in a study of T cell responses to AZD1222 COVID-19 vaccine. Generated by immunoSEQ multiplex PCR, the TCRdb table keeps only in-frame clones and is missing some. This repertoire shows 150,000 or so clones, 85% to 95% found once; its top ten account for 1.5%. The sample here was peripheral blood, taken 28 days after the second AZD1222 dose. These receptors all come from an adult who received the AZD1222 COVID-19 vaccine.

The chain recombines TRBV11-2 with TRBJ2-5; 9 nucleotides line up with TRBD1. V shed 6 bases and J 4 bases; nucleotides not matched to a gene: 9. The CDR3 totals 15 residues. Germline V lookup: CDR1 SGHAT, CDR2 FQNNGV. CDR3 residues: CASRSAQGAGETQYF. In nucleotides, the CDR3 is TGTGCCAGCAGATCTGCACAGGGGGCGGGAGAGACCCAGTACTTC.

This clone was counted between two and nine times. The chain links TRBV19 to TRBJ2-3, with D hard to call. Germline values: CDR1 LNHDA, CDR2 SQIVND (reference sequence). Trimming removed 0 bases from V and 5 bases from J, with 9 bases in between. This CDR3 region has 14 residues. In DNA, the CDR3 is TGTGCCAGTAGTATAGATCTATTTCTAGATACGCAGTATTTT. Residues: CASSIDLFLDTQYF.

The chain combines TRBV2 with TRBJ2-5, with D tentatively TRBD2 (6 bases). Per germline, CDR1 SNHLY and CDR2 FYNNEI. Trimming took off 9 bases at V and 2 bases at J, with 16 bases between the two ends. The CDR3 has 14 residues. CDR3: CASEGRRVQETQYF. The CDR3 DNA reads TGTGCCAGTGAGGGCCGGAGGGTGCAAGAGACCCAGTACTTC. The full variable domain, rest sourced from reference TRBV2 and TRBJ2-5, is EPEVTQTPSHQVTQMGQEVILRCVPISNHLYFYWYRQILGQKVEFLVSFYNNEISEKSEIFDDQFSVERPDGSNFTLKIRSTKLEDSAMYFCASEGRRVQETQYFGPGTRLLVL.

For the CDR3, the DNA is TGTGCCAGCAGTCCCCTCTCCCGGGCAGTGAACTATGGCTACACCTTC. Translation: CASSPLSRAVNYGYTF. V usage is TRBV27 and J usage is TRBJ1-2; D not certain. Between the trimmed V and J ends, which lost 5 bases and 2 bases, there was a span of 18 bases. Germline-derived CDR1 and CDR2 are MNHEY and SMNVEV (reference sequence). This CDR3 spans 16 amino acids.

V and J are TRBV19 and TRBJ1-4; unclear D gene. The V gene's germline CDR1 is LNHDA and CDR2 SQIVND (reference sequence). Trimming removed 3 bases at V and 2 bases at J, with 10 bases between. This CDR3 contains 15 residues. The CDR3 nucleotides are TGTGCCAGTAGTATTCGACACGGTACTAATGAAAAACTGTTTTTT. Amino acid sequence: CASSIRHGTNEKLFF.

V usage is TRBV19 and J usage is TRBJ1-1; D perhaps matches TRBD1 (6 bases). The CDR3 runs 15 residues. V was trimmed by 3 bases and J by 1 base, leaving 12 bases between them. Germline CDR1 reads LNHDA; CDR2 reads SQIVND (reference sequence). This CDR3 is CASSIWSTGNTEAFF. In DNA, the CDR3 is TGTGCCAGTAGTATTTGGTCGACAGGGAACACTGAAGCTTTCTTT.

A few counts support this clone. The J gene is TRBJ1-5, the V gene TRBV4-1; no clear D gene. This CDR3 has 16 residues. From germline, CDR1 is MGHRA and CDR2 YSYEKL. Trimming pared 2 bases from V and 2 bases from J, leaving 13 bases between. The CDR3 region is CASSQRPTRGNQPQHF. The CDR3 nucleotides are TGCGCCAGCAGCCAACGTCCCACAAGGGGCAATCAGCCCCAGCATTTT.

The rearrangement joins TRBV6-5 to TRBJ1-5; possibly TRBD1 for D (5 bases). V lost 6 bases, J lost 6 bases, and 6 bases lay in between. The CDR3 runs 11 residues. Germline V lookup: CDR1 MNHEY, CDR2 SVGAGI. CDR3 sequence reads: CASRQVQPQHF. The CDR3 DNA is TGTGCCAGCAGACAGGTTCAGCCCCAGCATTTT.

CDR3 residues: CASSEQGTFYGYTF. The DNA of the CDR3 is TGCGCCAGCAGTGAGCAGGGGACTTTCTATGGCTACACCTTC. The J gene is TRBJ1-2, the V gene TRBV10-1, with D possibly matching TRBD1 (6 bases). The V end lost 2 bases, the J end lost 4 bases, and 11 bases lay between the germline ends. The CDR3 spans 14 residues. Per the germline V gene, CDR1 is WNHNN and CDR2 is SYGVQD (reference sequence).

The rearrangement uses TRBV28 and TRBJ2-1; TRBD2 agrees at 12 bases. Trimming at V came to 4 bases and at J to 6 bases, leaving 4 bases not matched to a gene. The CDR3 sequence is 15 residues long. Germline V lookup: CDR1 MDHEN, CDR2 SYDVKM. Written as DNA, the CDR3 is TGTGCCAGCAGTTCCGGACTAGCGGGGAGCAATGAGCAGTTCTTC. This gives the protein CASSSGLAGSNEQFF.

The chain carries TRBV5-1 and TRBJ2-3; D not certain. With 1 base removed from V and 6 bases from J, the gap between germline ends came to 6 bases. CDR1 is SGHRS, CDR2 YFSETQ, per germline. This CDR3 comprises 12 residues. CDR3 sequence reads: CASSLFQDTQYF. The DNA of the CDR3 is TGCGCCAGCAGCTTGTTTCAGGATACGCAGTATTTT.

The CDR3 DNA reads as TGTGCCAGCAGCCCGCCCCCTAGGACAGGGAACACTGAAGCTTTCTTT. Encoded protein: CASSPPPRTGNTEAFF. The V call is TRBV7-8, the J call TRBJ1-1, with 7 bases aligning to TRBD1. The CDR3 extends over 16 amino acids. In germline, CDR1 is SGHVS, CDR2 FQNEAQ. V was clipped by 5 bases and J by 1 base; unmatched bases: 10.

This sequence joins TRBV25-1 and TRBJ2-2; TRBD1 matches 9 bases. This CDR3 has 16 residues. Germline V gives CDR1 MGHDK, CDR2 SYGVNS. Losses at the gene ends were 3 bases for V and 6 bases for J; bases not matched to a gene: 8. The CDR3 here is CASSDPYGTGSGELFF. CDR3 coding DNA: TGTGCCAGCAGTGACCCATACGGGACAGGGTCCGGGGAGCTGTTTTTT.

This chain uses TRBV5-1 with TRBJ2-7, with TRBD2 identical over 12 bases. The germline gives CDR1 SGHRS, CDR2 YFSETQ. The CDR3 contains 15 residues. Trimming removed 0 bases from V and 7 bases from J; junction bases left unmatched: 5. The CDR3 region has the DNA TGCGCCAGCAGCTTGGGTCTAGCGGGAGGGCCGGAGCAGTACTTC. Translation gives CASSLGLAGGPEQYF.

The chain has TRBV5-6 and TRBJ1-3; D not resolved. Trimming took 1 base from V and 1 from J, leaving 6 bases between them. The CDR3 sequence is 14 residues long. Germline V gives CDR1 SGHDT, CDR2 YYEEEE. The CDR3 bases are TGTGCCAGCAGCTTGCCTCAGTCTGGAAACACCATATATTTT. Protein sequence: CASSLPQSGNTIYF.

The chain uses TRBV9 and TRBJ2-7; TRBD2 is a possible D gene (6 bases). The germline gives CDR1 SGDLS, CDR2 YYNGEE. There are 14 residues in the CDR3. V lost 0 bases to trimming and J lost 4 bases, with 11 bases between them. The CDR3: CASSVDPGEYEQYF. The CDR3, as DNA: TGTGCCAGCAGCGTAGATCCGGGAGAGTACGAGCAGTACTTC. The full variable domain, rest sourced from reference TRBV9 and TRBJ2-7, is DSGVTQTPKHLITATGQRVTLRCSPRSGDLSVYWYQQSLDQGLQFLIQYYNGEERAKGNILERFSAQQFPDLHSELNLSSLELGDSALYFCASSVDPGEYEQYFGPGTRLTVT.

This clone has just one count. The gene calls are TRBV5-1 and TRBJ1-4; no clear D. The CDR3 runs 14 residues. Trimming pared 2 bases from V and 8 bases from J, leaving 13 bases between. Germline CDR1 is SGHRS and CDR2 is YFSETQ. The CDR3 DNA reads TGCGCCAGCAGCTTTGAAGGGCGTAGGGAAAAACTGTTTTTT. It yields the protein CASSFEGRREKLFF.

The chain joins TRBV6-5 to TRBJ1-1, with D possibly matching TRBD1 (5 bases). The CDR3 consists of 16 residues. Looked up from germline, CDR1 is MNHEY and CDR2 is SVGAGI. The V end lost 0 bases, the J end lost 6 bases, and 17 bases lay between the germline ends. DNA of the CDR3: TGTGCCAGCAGTTACTCGTTGTGGCAGGGCCGGGCTGAAGCTTTCTTT. It encodes CASSYSLWQGRAEAFF.

The rearrangement joins TRBV30 to TRBJ2-3; 9 positions agree with TRBD2. Germline CDR1 GTSNPN, CDR2 SVGIG (reference sequence). This CDR3 has 17 residues. Trimming at V came to 0 bases and at J to 0 bases, leaving 7 bases not matched to a gene. In nucleotides, the CDR3 is TGTGCCTGGAGTGTAGGCGGGGGGGCCATTAGCACAGATACGCAGTATTTT. Encoded protein: CAWSVGGGAISTDTQYF.

The V call is TRBV2, the J call TRBJ2-7, with 11 bases aligning to TRBD2. CDR1 is SNHLY, CDR2 FYNNEI, per germline. Germline trimming cut 0 bases from V and 3 bases from J; bases unmatched to any gene: 4. The CDR3 has 16 residues. The CDR3 nucleotides are TGTGCCAGCAGTGAAGCTAAGACTAGCGGGATCTACGAGCAGTACTTC. Encoded protein: CASSEAKTSGIYEQYF.

The chain has TRBV5-1 and TRBJ1-6; maybe TRBD1 (5 bases). The CDR3 sequence is 14 residues long. Trimming shortened V by 4 bases and J by 8 bases, and 13 bases separated the two germline ends. Germline-derived CDR1 and CDR2 are SGHRS and YFSETQ. CDR3 sequence: CASSTGTRDSPLHF. CDR3 bases: TGCGCCAGCAGCACCGGGACTCGAGATTCACCCCTCCACTTT. The entire variable domain, with the rest obtained from reference TRBV5-1 and TRBJ1-6, is as follows: KAGVTQTPRYLIKTRGQQVTLSCSPISGHRSVSWYQQTPGQGLQFLFEYFSETQRNKGNFPGRFSGRQFSNSRSEMNVSTLELGDSALYLCASSTGTRDSPLHFGNGTRLTVT.

V and J are TRBV6-5 and TRBJ1-6, with 8 positions matching TRBD1. V shed 1 base, J shed 6 bases, and the junction held 2 bases outside the gene matches. The CDR3 spans 15 residues. Germline CDR1 is MNHEY and CDR2 is SVGAGI. CDR3 DNA: TGTGCCAGCAGTTACTTGGGACAGGTTAATTCACCCCTCCACTTT. Translation: CASSYLGQVNSPLHF.

The chain is built from TRBV30 and TRBJ1-3; D is ambiguous. V was pared by 1 base and J by 0 bases, with 7 bases between. Germline CDR1 reads GTSNPN; CDR2 reads SVGIG (reference sequence). The CDR3 length is 14 residues. The DNA for the CDR3 is TGTGCCTGGAGTGAGGGCAACTCTGGAAACACCATATATTTT. Translation gives CAWSEGNSGNTIYF.

The chain employs TRBV9 and TRBJ1-1, with a possible D match to TRBD1 (6 bases). This CDR3 has 15 amino acids. Looked up from germline, CDR1 is SGDLS and CDR2 is YYNGEE. Trimming left V 2 bases short and J 1 base short, with 12 bases between. CDR3 coding DNA: TGTGCCAGCAGCGTTAACAGGGAGGCGAACACTGAAGCTTTCTTT. It yields the protein CASSVNREANTEAFF.

This chain links TRBV25-1 with TRBJ2-5; tentative D call: TRBD1 (6 bases). The CDR3 has 15 amino acids. Germline CDR1 reads MGHDK; CDR2 reads SYGVNS. The germline V and J ends were trimmed by 1 base and 5 bases, with 14 bases remaining between them. The chain's CDR3 is CASSEFRQAGETQYF. The CDR3 coding sequence is TGTGCCAGCAGTGAATTCCGACAGGCCGGGGAGACCCAGTACTTC.

The chain is built from TRBV28 and TRBJ1-1; D is uncertain. From germline, CDR1 is MDHEN and CDR2 SYDVKM. This CDR3 contains 13 residues. The ends were cut back, 6 bases at V and 0 bases at J, with 8 bases in the middle. The CDR3 bases are TGTGCCAGCAGACTAGCCTTGAACACTGAAGCTTTCTTT. Its protein is CASRLALNTEAFF.

This clone appeared once. This chain links TRBV19 with TRBJ2-1; 13 bases agree with TRBD2. The CDR3 spans 16 residues. V was clipped by 4 bases and J by 3 bases; unmatched bases: 3. Germline V CDR1 and CDR2: LNHDA, SQIVND (reference sequence). The CDR3 loop is CASSTTSGGFYNEQFF. CDR3 DNA: TGTGCCAGTAGTACGACTAGCGGGGGGTTCTACAATGAGCAGTTCTTC.

This clone has only one observation. J is TRBJ2-6 and V is TRBV7-2; D may be TRBD2 (6 bases). CDR3 size: 17 residues. V lost 6 bases to trimming and J lost 1 base, with 16 bases between them. Germline V gene lookup returns CDR1 SGHTA and CDR2 FQGNSA. CDR3 nucleotide sequence: TGTGCCAGCAGGGAGGGAAGGGGCAGGTCTGGGGCCAACGTCCTGACTTTC. Its protein is CASREGRGRSGANVLTF.

The rearrangement uses TRBV4-1 and TRBJ1-2, with 9 bases aligning to TRBD1. In germline, CDR1 is MGHRA, CDR2 YSYEKL. The CDR3 consists of 15 residues. The V segment lost 4 bases and the J segment 2 bases; nucleotides outside the gene matches: 5. The CDR3: CASSRYGQGNYGYTF. CDR3 sequence (DNA): TGCGCCAGCAGCCGATACGGACAGGGGAACTATGGCTACACCTTC.

J is TRBJ1-1 and V is TRBV7-9, with a tentative D call TRBD1 (6 bases). V shed 3 bases and J shed 1 base, with 12 bases lying between them. Germline CDR1 and CDR2: SEHNR and FQNEAQ (reference sequence). This CDR3 region has 15 residues. The CDR3 region is CASSFTGWGNTEAFF. The CDR3 nucleotides read TGTGCCAGCAGCTTTACAGGGTGGGGGAACACTGAAGCTTTCTTT.